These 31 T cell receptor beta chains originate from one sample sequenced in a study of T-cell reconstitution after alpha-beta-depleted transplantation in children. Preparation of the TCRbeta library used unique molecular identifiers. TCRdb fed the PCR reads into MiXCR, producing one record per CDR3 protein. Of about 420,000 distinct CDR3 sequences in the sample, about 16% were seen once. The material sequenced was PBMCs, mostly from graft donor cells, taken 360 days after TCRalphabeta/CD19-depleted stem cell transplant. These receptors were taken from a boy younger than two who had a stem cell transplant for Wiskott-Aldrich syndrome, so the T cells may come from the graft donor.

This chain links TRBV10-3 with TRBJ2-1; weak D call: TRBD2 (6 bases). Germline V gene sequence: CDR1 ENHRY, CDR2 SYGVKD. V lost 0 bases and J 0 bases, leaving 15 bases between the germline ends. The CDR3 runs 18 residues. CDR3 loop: CAISESKSGGTSYNEQFF. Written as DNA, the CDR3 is TGTGCCATCAGTGAGTCGAAATCAGGCGGGACCTCCTACAATGAGCAGTTCTTC.

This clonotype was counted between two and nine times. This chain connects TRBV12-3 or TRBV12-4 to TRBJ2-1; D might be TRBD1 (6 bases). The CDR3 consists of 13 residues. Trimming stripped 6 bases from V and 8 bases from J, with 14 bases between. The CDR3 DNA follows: TGTGCCAGCAGGCCCTACGACAGGTATGAGCAGTTCTTC. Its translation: CASRPYDRYEQFF.

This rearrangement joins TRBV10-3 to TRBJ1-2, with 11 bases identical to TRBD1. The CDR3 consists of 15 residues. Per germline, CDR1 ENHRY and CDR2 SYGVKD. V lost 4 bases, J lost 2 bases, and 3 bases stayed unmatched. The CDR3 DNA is TGTGCCATCAGTGGGGGACAGGGGGAGAACTATGGCTACACCTTC. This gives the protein CAISGGQGENYGYTF.

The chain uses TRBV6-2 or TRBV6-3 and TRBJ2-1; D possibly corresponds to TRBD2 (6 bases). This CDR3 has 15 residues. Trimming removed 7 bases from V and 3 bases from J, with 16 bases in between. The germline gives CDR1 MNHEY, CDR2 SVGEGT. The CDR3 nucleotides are TGTGCCAGCACCACGGTGCGCGGGAACTACAATGAGCAGTTCTTC. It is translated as CASTTVRGNYNEQFF.

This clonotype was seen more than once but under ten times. CDR3 amino acids: CASSLESGTYGYTF. CDR3 DNA sequence: TGTGCCAGCAGTTTAGAAAGTGGTACCTATGGCTACACCTTC. The rearrangement links TRBV12-3 or TRBV12-4 to TRBJ1-2; no reliable D call. CDR3 length: 14 amino acids. Between the trimmed V and J ends, which lost 1 base and 4 bases, there was a span of 10 bases.

CDR3 bases: TGCAGTGTCCAACAGCCCTGGGGAGATACGCAGTATTTT. Its protein is CSVQQPWGDTQYF. This chain links TRBV20-1 with TRBJ2-3; no firm D call. This CDR3 contains 13 residues. Germline CDR1 and CDR2: DFQATT and SNEGSKA (reference sequence). Trimming left V 7 bases short and J 5 bases short, with 16 bases between.

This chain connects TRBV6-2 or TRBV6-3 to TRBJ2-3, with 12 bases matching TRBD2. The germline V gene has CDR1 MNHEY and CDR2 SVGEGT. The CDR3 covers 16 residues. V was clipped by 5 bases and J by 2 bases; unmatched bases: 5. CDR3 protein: CASSALAGGSTDTQYF. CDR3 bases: TGTGCCAGCAGTGCACTAGCGGGGGGTTCCACAGATACGCAGTATTTT.

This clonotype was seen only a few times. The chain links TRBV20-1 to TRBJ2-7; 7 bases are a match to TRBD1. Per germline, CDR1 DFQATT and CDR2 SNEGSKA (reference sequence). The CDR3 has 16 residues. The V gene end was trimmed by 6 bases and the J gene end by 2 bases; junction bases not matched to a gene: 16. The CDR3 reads CSAPTSDRNVAYEQYF. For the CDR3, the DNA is TGCAGTGCACCAACCTCGGACAGGAATGTAGCCTACGAGCAGTACTTC.

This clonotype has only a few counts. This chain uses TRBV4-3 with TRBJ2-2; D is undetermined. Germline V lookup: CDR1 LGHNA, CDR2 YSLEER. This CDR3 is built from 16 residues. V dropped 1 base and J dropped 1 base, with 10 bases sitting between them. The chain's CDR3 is CASSQGVLLNTGELFF. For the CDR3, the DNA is TGCGCCAGCAGCCAAGGGGTCCTTCTGAACACCGGGGAGCTGTTTTTT.

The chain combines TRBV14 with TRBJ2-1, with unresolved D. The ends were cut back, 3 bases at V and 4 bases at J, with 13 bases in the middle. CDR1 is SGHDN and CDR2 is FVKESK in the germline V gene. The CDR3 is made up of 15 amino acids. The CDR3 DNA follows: TGTGCCAGCAGCCATGGAGATCCCCCTTACAATGAGCAGTTCTTC. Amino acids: CASSHGDPPYNEQFF.

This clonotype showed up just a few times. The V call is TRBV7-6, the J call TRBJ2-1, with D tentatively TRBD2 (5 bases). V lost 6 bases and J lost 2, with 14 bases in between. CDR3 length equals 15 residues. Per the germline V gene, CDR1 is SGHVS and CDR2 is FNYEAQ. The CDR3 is CASSSQLGAYNEQFF. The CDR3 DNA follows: TGTGCCAGCAGTTCTCAGCTGGGAGCCTACAATGAGCAGTTCTTC.

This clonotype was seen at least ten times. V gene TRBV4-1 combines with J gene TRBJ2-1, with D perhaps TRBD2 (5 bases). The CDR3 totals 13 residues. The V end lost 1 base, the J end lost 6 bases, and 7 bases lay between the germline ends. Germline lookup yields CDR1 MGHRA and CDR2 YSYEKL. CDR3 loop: CASSQGLANEQFF. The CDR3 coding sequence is TGCGCCAGCAGCCAAGGGCTAGCCAATGAGCAGTTCTTC.

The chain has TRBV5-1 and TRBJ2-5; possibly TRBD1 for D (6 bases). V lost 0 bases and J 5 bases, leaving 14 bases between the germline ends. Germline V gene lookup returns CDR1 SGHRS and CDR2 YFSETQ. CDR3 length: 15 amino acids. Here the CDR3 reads CASSLAPGRGETQYF. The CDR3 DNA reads TGCGCCAGCAGCTTGGCCCCAGGTAGGGGGGAGACCCAGTACTTC.

The CDR3 spells CASSLWQRSSYEQYF. CDR3 nucleotides: TGCGCCAGCAGCCTTTGGCAGAGGAGCTCCTACGAGCAGTACTTC. The chain links TRBV4-1 to TRBJ2-7, with D uncertain. The CDR3 runs to 15 residues. Germline V gene data show CDR1 as MGHRA and CDR2 as YSYEKL. V gave up 4 bases and J gave up 0 bases, with 13 bases separating them.

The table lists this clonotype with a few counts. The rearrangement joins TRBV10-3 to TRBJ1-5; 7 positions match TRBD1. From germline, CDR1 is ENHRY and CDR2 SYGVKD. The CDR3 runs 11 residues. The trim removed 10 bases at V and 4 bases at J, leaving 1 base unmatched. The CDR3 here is CATGGNQPQHF. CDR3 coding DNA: TGTGCCACAGGGGGTAATCAGCCCCAGCATTTT.

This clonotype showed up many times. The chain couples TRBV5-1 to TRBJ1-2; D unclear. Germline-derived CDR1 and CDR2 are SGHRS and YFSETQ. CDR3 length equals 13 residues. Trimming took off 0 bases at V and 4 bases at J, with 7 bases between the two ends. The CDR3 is CASSLGTAYGYTF. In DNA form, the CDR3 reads TGCGCCAGCAGCTTGGGGACGGCCTATGGCTACACCTTC.

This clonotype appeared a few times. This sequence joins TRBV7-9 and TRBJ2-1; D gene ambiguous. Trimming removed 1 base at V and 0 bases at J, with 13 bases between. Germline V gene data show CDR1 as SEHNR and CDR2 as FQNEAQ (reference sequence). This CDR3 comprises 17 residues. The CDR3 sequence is CASSLGPPASSYNEQFF. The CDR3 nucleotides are TGTGCCAGCAGCTTAGGCCCCCCAGCGAGCTCCTACAATGAGCAGTTCTTC.

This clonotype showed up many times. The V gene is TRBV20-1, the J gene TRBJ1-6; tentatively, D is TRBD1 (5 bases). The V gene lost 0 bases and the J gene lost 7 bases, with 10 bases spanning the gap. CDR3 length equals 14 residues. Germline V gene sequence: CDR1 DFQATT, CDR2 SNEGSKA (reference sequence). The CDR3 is CSAREMGGNSPLHF. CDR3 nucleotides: TGCAGTGCTAGAGAAATGGGGGGAAATTCACCCCTCCACTTT.

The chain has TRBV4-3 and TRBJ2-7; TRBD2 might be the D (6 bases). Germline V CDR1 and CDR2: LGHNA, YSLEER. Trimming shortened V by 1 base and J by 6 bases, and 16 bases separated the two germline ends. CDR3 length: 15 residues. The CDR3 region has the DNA TGCGCCAGCAGCCAAGTTGTCGGGACCGGGGGCGAGCAGTACTTC. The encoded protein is CASSQVVGTGGEQYF.

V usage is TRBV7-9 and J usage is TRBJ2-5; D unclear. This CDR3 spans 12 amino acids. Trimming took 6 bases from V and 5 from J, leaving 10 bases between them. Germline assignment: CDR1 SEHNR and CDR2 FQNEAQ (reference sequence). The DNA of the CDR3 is TGTGCCAGCAGGGCCGGGTGGGAGACCCAGTACTTC. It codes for CASRAGWETQYF.

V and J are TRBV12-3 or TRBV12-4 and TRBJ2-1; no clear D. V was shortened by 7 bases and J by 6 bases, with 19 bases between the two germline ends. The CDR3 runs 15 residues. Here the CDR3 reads CASTPKALPTNEQFF. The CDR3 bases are TGTGCCAGCACCCCGAAGGCCCTCCCCACCAATGAGCAGTTCTTC.

CDR3 in amino acids: CASSQVDGGVGETQYF. In DNA form, the CDR3 reads TGCGCCAGCAGCCAAGTCGACGGGGGAGTCGGAGAGACCCAGTACTTC. The chain combines TRBV4-1 with TRBJ2-5; D may be TRBD2 (6 bases). V was pared by 1 base and J by 4 bases, with 16 bases between. The CDR3 sequence is 16 residues long. Germline V gives CDR1 MGHRA, CDR2 YSYEKL.

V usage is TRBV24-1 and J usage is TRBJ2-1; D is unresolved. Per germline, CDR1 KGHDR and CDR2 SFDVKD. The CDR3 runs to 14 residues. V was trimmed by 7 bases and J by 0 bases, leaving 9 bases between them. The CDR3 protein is CATRGVDSYNEQFF. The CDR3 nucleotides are TGTGCCACCAGGGGCGTCGACTCCTACAATGAGCAGTTCTTC.

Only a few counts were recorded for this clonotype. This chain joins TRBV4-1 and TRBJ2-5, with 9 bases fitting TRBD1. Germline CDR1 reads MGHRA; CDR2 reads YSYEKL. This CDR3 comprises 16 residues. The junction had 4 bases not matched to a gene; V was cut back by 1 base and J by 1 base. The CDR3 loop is CASSQGTGDPQETQYF. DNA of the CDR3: TGCGCCAGCAGCCAAGGGACAGGGGATCCCCAAGAGACCCAGTACTTC.

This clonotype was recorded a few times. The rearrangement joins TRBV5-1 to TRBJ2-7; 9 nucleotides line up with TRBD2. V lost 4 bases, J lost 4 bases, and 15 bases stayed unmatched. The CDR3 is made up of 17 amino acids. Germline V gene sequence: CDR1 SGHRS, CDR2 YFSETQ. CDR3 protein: CASSGRVSGRGAYEQYF. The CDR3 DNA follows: TGCGCCAGCAGCGGAAGGGTTAGCGGGAGAGGGGCTTACGAGCAGTACTTC.

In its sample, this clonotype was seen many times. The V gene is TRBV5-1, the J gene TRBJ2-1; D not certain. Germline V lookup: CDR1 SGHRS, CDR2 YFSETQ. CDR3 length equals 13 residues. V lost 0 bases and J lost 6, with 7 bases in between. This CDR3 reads CASSLVGANEQFF. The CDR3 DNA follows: TGCGCCAGCAGCTTGGTGGGTGCCAATGAGCAGTTCTTC.

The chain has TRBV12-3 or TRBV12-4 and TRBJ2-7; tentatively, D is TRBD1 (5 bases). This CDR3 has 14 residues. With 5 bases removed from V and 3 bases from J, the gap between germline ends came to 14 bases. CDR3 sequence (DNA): TGTGCCAGCAGTCTATCCAGGGCCCTCTACGAGCAGTACTTC. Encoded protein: CASSLSRALYEQYF.

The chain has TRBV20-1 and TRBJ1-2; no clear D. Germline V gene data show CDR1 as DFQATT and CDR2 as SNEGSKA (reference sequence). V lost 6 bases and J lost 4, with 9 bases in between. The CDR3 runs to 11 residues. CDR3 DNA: TGCAGTGCCCCCGGCAGCTATGGCTACACCTTC. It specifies CSAPGSYGYTF.

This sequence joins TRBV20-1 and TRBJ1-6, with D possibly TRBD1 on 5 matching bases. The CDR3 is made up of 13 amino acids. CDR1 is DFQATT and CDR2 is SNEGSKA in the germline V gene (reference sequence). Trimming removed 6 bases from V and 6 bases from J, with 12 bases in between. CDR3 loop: CSAKTDPNSPLHF. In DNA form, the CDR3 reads TGCAGTGCAAAGACAGATCCTAATTCACCCCTCCACTTT.

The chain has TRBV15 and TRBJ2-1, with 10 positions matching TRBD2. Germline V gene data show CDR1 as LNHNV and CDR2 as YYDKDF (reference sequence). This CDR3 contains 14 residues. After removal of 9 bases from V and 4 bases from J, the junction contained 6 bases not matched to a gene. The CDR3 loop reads CATHPAGGYNEQFF. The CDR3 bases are TGTGCCACTCACCCAGCGGGGGGGTACAATGAGCAGTTCTTC.

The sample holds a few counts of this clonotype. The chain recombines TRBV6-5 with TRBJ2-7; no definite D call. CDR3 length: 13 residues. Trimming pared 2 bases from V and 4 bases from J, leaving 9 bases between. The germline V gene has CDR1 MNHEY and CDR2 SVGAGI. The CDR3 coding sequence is TGTGCCAGCAGTTACCCAACCGGATACGAGCAGTACTTC. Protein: CASSYPTGYEQYF.